Given below is one T cell receptor beta chain in context. The antigen is undetermined. This CDR3 is 16 amino acids long. The V end was cut by 6 bases, the J end by 0 bases, with 16 bases between. This specimen belongs to a study of T cell repertoires in cytomegalovirus infection. Study-wide background: Selected CMV epitopes included recently identified HLA-C-restricted ones as well as well-studied HLA-B-restricted ones. Study results and limitations: CMV-specific HLA-C-restricted TCR beta clonotypes dominated the ex vivo response. CMV carriers having the relevant HLA were flagged by cumulative public TCR beta family frequency.

MiXCR was run by TCRdb on the reads, yielding one entry per CDR3 protein. This table holds around 750,000 distinct CDR3 sequences, less than 35% found once. The sequenced sample was cultured CD8+ T cells from PBMCs, obtained from culture after CMV antigen stimulation. The chain uses TRBV12-3 or TRBV12-4 and TRBJ2-3; tentative D call: TRBD2 (6 bases). The receptor comes from a human donor in good health (CMV status not recorded). Some clones in this sample may be carry-over from other donors' samples. The CDR3 loop reads CASRGTVPLSTDTQYF. CDR3 sequence (DNA): TGTGCCAGCAGGGGGACTGTCCCGCTTAGCACAGATACGCAGTATTTT.